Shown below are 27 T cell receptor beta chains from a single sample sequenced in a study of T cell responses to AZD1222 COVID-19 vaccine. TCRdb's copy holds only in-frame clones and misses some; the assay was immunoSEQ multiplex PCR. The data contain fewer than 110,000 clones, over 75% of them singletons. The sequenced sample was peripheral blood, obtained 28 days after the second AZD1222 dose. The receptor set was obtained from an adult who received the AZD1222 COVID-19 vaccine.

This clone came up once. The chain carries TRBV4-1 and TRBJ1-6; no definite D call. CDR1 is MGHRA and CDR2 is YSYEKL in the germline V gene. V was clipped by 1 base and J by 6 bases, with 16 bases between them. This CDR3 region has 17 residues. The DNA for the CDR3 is TGCGCCAGCAGCCAAGGGAGGGCCGCCAGTATTAATTCACCCCTCCACTTT. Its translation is CASSQGRAASINSPLHF.

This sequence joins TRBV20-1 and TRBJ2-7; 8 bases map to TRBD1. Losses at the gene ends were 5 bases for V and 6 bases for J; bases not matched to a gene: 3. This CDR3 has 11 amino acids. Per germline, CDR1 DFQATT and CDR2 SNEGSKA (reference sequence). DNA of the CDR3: TGCAGTGCTCCGGACAGGGCCGAGCAGTACTTC. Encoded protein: CSAPDRAEQYF.

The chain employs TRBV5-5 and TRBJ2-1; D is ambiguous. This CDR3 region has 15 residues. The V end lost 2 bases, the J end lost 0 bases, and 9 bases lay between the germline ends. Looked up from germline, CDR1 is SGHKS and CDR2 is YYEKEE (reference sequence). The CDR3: CASSFVGDSYNEQFF. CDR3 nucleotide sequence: TGTGCCAGCAGCTTTGTAGGTGACTCCTACAATGAGCAGTTCTTC.

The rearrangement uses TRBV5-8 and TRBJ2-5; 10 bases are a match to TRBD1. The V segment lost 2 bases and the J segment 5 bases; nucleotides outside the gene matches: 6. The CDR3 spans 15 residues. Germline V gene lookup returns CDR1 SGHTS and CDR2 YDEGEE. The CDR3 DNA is TGTGCCAGCAGCTTCGGACAGGGGGGTTCGGAGACCCAGTACTTC. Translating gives CASSFGQGGSETQYF.

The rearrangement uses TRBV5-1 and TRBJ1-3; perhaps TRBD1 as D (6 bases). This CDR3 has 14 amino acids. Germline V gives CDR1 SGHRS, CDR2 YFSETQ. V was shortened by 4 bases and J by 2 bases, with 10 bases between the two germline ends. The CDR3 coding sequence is TGCGCCAGCAGCCAAGGACAGACTGGAAACACCATATATTTT. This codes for CASSQGQTGNTIYF.

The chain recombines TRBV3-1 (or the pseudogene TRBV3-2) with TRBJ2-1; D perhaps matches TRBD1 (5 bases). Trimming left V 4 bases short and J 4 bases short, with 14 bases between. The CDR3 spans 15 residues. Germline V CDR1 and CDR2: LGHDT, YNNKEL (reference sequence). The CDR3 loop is CASSLIKGLYNEQFF. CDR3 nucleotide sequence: TGTGCCAGCAGCCTAATAAAGGGGCTGTACAATGAGCAGTTCTTC.

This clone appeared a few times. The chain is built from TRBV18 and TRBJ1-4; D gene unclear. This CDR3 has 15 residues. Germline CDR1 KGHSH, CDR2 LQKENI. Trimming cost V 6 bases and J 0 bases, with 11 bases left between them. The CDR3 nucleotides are TGTGCCAGCTCCCACCGAGGGTCAACTAATGAAAAACTGTTTTTT. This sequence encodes CASSHRGSTNEKLFF.

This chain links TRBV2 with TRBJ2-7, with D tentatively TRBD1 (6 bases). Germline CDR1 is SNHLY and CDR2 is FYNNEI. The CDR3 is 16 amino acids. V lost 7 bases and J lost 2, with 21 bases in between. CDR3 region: CASNGDLQGWAYEQYF. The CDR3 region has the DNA TGTGCCAGCAACGGCGACCTACAGGGATGGGCCTACGAGCAGTACTTC.

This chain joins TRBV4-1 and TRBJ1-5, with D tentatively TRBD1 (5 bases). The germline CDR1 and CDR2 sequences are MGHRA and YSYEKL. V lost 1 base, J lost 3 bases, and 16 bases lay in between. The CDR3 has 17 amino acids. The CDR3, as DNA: TGCGCCAGCAGCCAAGCCCGGGCAGGGTCGGTCAATCAGCCCCAGCATTTT. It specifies CASSQARAGSVNQPQHF.

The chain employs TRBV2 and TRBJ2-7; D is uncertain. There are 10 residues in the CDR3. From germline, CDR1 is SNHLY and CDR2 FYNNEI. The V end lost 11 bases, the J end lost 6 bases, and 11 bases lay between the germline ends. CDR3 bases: TGTGCCGTATCACCCCTCGAGCAGTACTTC. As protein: CAVSPLEQYF.

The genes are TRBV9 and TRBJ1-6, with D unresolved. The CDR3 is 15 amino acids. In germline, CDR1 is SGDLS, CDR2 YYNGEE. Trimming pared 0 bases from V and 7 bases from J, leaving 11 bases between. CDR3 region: CASSVEAAGNSPLHF. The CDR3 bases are TGTGCCAGCAGCGTAGAGGCGGCGGGGAATTCACCCCTCCACTTT.

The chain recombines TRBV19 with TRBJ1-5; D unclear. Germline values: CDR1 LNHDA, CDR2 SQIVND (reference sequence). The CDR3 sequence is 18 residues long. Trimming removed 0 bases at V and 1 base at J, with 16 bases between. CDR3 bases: TGTGCCAGTAGTATAGATCTAGTAGGACGTGGGAGCAATCAGCCCCAGCATTTT. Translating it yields CASSIDLVGRGSNQPQHF.

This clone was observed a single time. CDR3 sequence reads: CAWIGQGASDTEAFF. The CDR3 DNA sequence: TGTGCCTGGATAGGTCAGGGGGCGTCCGACACTGAAGCTTTCTTT. The V and J genes are TRBV30 and TRBJ1-1; TRBD1 matches 8 bases. The CDR3 length is 15 residues. Germline loops: CDR1 GTSNPN, CDR2 SVGIG (reference sequence). V lost 4 bases, J lost 3 bases, and 10 bases stayed unmatched.

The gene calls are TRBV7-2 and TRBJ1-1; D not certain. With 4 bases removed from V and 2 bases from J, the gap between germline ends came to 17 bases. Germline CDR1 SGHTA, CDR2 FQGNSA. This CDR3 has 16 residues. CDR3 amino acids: CASSSREGFGNTEAFF. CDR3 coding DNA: TGTGCCAGCAGCTCTCGTGAGGGATTCGGAAACACTGAAGCTTTCTTT.

The CDR3 loop reads CASSLLPDGEQYF. CDR3 nucleotide sequence: TGTGCCAGCAGCTTACTCCCTGACGGCGAGCAGTACTTC. The genes are TRBV7-3 and TRBJ2-7; D is unresolved. V was clipped by 2 bases and J by 6 bases, with 11 bases between them. The CDR3 has 13 amino acids. Germline V CDR1 and CDR2: SGHTA, FQGTGA.

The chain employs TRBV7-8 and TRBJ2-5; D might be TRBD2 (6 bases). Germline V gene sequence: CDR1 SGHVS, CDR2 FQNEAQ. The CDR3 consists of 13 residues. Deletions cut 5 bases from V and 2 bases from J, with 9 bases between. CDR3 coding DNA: TGTGCCAGCAGCCAGGCGGGACAAGAGACCCAGTACTTC. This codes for CASSQAGQETQYF.

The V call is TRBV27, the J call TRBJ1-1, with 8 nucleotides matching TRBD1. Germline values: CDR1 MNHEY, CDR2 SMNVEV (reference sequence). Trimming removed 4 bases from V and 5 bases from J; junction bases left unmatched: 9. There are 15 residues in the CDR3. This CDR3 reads CASSYRTGWGTEAFF. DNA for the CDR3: TGTGCCAGCAGTTATCGGACAGGGTGGGGTACTGAAGCTTTCTTT.

This CDR3 is CALGGVGHTGELFF. CDR3 DNA: TGTGCCTTGGGTGGGGTGGGGCACACCGGGGAGCTGTTTTTT. The chain is built from TRBV30 and TRBJ2-2; possibly TRBD1 for D (5 bases). The V gene's germline CDR1 is GTSNPN and CDR2 SVGIG (reference sequence). The V and J ends lost 7 bases and 3 bases respectively, with 15 bases between them. The CDR3 contains 14 residues.

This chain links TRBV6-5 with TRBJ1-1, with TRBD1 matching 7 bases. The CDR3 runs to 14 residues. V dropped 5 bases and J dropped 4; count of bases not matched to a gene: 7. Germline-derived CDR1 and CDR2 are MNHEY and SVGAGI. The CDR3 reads CASSQTGTVTEAFF. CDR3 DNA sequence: TGTGCCAGCAGTCAGACAGGGACTGTCACTGAAGCTTTCTTT.

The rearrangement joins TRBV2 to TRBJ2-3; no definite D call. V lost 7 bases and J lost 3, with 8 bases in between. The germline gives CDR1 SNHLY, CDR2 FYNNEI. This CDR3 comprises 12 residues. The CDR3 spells CASTAETDTQYF. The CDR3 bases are TGTGCCAGCACGGCGGAGACAGATACGCAGTATTTT.

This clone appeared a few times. The chain's CDR3 is CASSIDSGMDTQYF. The CDR3 DNA is TGTGCCAGTAGTATAGATTCAGGGATGGATACGCAGTATTTT. This chain links TRBV19 with TRBJ2-3; weak D call: TRBD1 (5 bases). Trimming pared 0 bases from V and 6 bases from J, leaving 10 bases between. CDR1 and CDR2 from the germline V gene are LNHDA and SQIVND (reference sequence). The CDR3 extends over 14 amino acids.

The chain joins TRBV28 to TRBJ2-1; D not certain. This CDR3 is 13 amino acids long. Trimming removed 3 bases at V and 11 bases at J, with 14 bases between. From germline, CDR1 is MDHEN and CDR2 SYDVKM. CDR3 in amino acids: CASSFGLSSQQFF. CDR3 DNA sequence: TGTGCCAGCAGTTTCGGTTTATCGTCCCAGCAGTTCTTC.

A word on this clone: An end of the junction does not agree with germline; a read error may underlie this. The CDR3 protein is CAIKVGGSFNEQFF. For the CDR3, the DNA is TGTGCCATCAAGGTCGGGGGTTCCTTCAATGAGCAGTTCTTC. The rearrangement uses TRBV15 and TRBJ2-1; D may be TRBD2 (6 bases). The germline V gene encodes CDR1 LNHNV and CDR2 YYDKDF (reference sequence). The CDR3 consists of 14 residues.

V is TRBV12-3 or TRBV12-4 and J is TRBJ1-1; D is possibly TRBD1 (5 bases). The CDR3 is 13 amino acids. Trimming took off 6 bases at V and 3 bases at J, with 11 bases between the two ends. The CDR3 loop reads CASSVEGYTEAFF. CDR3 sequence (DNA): TGTGCCAGCAGCGTGGAGGGGTACACTGAAGCTTTCTTT.

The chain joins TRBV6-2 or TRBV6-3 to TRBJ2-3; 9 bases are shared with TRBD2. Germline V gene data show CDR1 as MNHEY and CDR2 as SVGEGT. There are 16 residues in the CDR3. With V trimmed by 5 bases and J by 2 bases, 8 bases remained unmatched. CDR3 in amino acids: CASSPWTSVITDTQYF. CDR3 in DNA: TGTGCCAGCAGTCCATGGACTAGCGTAATCACAGATACGCAGTATTTT.

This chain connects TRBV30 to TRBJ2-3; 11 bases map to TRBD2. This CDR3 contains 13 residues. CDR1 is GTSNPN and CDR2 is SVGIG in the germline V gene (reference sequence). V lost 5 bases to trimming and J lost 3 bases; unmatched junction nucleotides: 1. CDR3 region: CAWLAGGTDTQYF. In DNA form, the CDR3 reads TGTGCCTGGTTAGCGGGGGGGACAGATACGCAGTATTTT.

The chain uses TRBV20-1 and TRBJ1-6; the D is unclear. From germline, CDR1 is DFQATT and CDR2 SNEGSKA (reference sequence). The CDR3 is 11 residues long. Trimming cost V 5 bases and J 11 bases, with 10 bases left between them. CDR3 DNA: TGCAGTGCTCCGCTACAAGCACCCCTCCACTTT. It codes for CSAPLQAPLHF.